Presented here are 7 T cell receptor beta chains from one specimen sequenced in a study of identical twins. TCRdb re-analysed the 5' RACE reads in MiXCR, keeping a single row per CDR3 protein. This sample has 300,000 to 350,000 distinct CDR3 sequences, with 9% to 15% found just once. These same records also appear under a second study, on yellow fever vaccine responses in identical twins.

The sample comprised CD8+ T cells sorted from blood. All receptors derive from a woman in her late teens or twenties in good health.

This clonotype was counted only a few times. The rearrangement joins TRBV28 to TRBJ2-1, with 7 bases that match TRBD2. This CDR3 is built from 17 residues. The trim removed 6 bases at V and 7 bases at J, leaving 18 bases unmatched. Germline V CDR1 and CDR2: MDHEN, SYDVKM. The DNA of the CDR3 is TGTGCCAGCAGCTCCCCTTTTGGGGCGGGAGCTTTTAATGAGCAGTTCTTC. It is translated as CASSSPFGAGAFNEQFF.

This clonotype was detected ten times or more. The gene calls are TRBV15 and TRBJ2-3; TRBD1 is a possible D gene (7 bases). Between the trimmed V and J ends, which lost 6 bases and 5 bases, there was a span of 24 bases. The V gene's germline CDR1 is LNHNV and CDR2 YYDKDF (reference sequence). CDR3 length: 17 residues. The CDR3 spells CATSPTRVQGRGDTQYF. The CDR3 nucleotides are TGTGCCACCAGTCCAACGCGAGTACAGGGGCGGGGAGATACGCAGTATTTT.

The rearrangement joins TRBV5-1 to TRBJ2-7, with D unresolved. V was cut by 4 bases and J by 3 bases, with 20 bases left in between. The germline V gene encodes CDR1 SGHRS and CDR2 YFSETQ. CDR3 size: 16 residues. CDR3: CASSPIGPVGGYEQYV. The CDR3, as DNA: TGCGCCAGCAGCCCGATCGGGCCGGTGGGTGGCTACGAGCAGTACGTC.

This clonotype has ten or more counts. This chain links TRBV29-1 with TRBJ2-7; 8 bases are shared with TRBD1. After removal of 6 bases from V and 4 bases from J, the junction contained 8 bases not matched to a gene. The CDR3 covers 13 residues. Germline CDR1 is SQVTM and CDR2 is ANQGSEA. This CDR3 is CSVGEQGAYEQYF. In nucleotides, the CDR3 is TGCAGCGTCGGCGAGCAGGGGGCTTACGAGCAGTACTTC.

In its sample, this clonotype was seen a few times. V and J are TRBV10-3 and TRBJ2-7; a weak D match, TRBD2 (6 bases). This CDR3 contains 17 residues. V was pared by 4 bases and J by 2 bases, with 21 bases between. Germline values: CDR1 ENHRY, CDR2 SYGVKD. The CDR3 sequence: CAISGTTPGGVTYEQYF. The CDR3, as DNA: TGTGCCATCAGTGGGACCACTCCTGGCGGGGTTACCTACGAGCAGTACTTC.

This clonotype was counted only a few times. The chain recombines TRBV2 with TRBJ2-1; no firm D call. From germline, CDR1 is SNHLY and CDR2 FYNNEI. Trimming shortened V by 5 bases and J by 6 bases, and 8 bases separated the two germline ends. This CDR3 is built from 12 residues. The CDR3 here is CASSPIINEQFF. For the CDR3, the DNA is TGTGCCAGCAGTCCAATAATCAATGAGCAGTTCTTC.

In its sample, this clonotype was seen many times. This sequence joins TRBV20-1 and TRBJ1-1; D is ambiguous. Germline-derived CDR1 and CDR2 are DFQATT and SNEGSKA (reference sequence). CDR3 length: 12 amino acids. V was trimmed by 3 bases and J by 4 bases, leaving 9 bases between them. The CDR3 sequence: CSASPPGTEAFF. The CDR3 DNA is TGCAGTGCTAGCCCCCCGGGCACTGAAGCTTTCTTT.